This TCR beta chain was captured by sequencing in a study of T cells in Graves' hyperthyroidism and ophthalmopathy. Study observations and caveats: Progression to ophthalmopathy was predicted a median of approximately seven months early. Blood held most thyroid clonotypes expanded above 0.001 frequency.

This clonotype came up many times. Antigen unknown. Absent ophthalmopathy progression within 18 months defined stable Graves' hyperthyroidism. The PBMCs were taken from approximately 11 ml of fresh peripheral blood. Per the germline V gene, CDR1 is SGHTA and CDR2 is FQGNSA. Losses at the gene ends were 1 base for V and 5 bases for J; bases not matched to a gene: 6. The CDR3 spans 15 residues. Researchers took RNA transcripts and amplified the TCR beta CDR3 regions from them. The HTBI primer set served for first-round RT-PCR of the TCR CDR3. TCRdb recomputed calls from the multiplex PCR reads with MiXCR, one row per CDR3 protein. The data contain hundreds of thousands of distinct CDR3 sequences, 15% to 17% of them singletons.

The chain links TRBV7-2 to TRBJ2-5; 8 bases align to TRBD1. Specimen: blood. This TCR derives from a young woman with Graves' hyperthyroidism. CDR3 sequence (DNA): TGTGCCAGCAGCTTAGACAGGGGGGCTGTCGAGACCCAGTACTTC. It is translated as CASSLDRGAVETQYF. The entire variable domain, with the rest obtained from reference TRBV7-2 and TRBJ2-5, is as follows: GAGVSQSPSNKVTEKGKDVELRCDPISGHTALYWYRQSLGQGLEFLIYFQGNSAPDKSGLPSDRFSAERTGGSVSTLTIQRTQQEDSAVYLCASSLDRGAVETQYFGPGTRLLVL.